The 22 T cell receptor beta chains given below trace back to one sample, sequenced in a study of blood T cell repertoires in COVID-19. The protocol was immunoSEQ multiplex PCR, while the TCRdb copy is restricted to in-frame clones and leaves out a portion. The table records 62,000 or so clones, about 86% of them present only once. Sequencing input: peripheral blood. Every receptor here comes from a woman in her sixties or seventies with acute or convalescent COVID-19.

This chain links TRBV5-6 with TRBJ2-7; TRBD1 matches 9 bases. The CDR3 consists of 16 residues. V was pared by 4 bases and J by 3 bases, with 11 bases of the junction left unmatched. Germline assignment: CDR1 SGHDT and CDR2 YYEEEE. The CDR3 is CASSRGVGTGIYEQYF. Written as DNA, the CDR3 is TGTGCCAGCAGCCGGGGGGTTGGGACAGGGATCTACGAGCAGTACTTC.

The V call is TRBV2, the J call TRBJ1-5; D gene uncertain. This CDR3 contains 13 residues. The germline V and J ends were trimmed by 5 bases and 4 bases, with 9 bases remaining between them. CDR1 and CDR2 from the germline V gene are SNHLY and FYNNEI. The CDR3 DNA sequence: TGTGCCAGCAGTAACACAGAAAATCAGCCCCAGCATTTT. Its translation: CASSNTENQPQHF.

In DNA form, the CDR3 reads TGTGCCAGCAGTATAACAGGGTCAACTAACTATGGCTACACCTTC. It encodes CASSITGSTNYGYTF. V is TRBV6-5 and J is TRBJ1-2; tentative D call: TRBD1 (6 bases). Germline-derived CDR1 and CDR2 are MNHEY and SVGAGI. Trimming removed 5 bases from V and 0 bases from J, with 13 bases in between. This CDR3 is 15 amino acids long.

The V call is TRBV3-1 (or the pseudogene TRBV3-2), the J call TRBJ2-7; the D gene is possibly TRBD1 (6 bases). Germline V gene lookup returns CDR1 LGHDT and CDR2 YNNKEL (reference sequence). The CDR3 contains 14 residues. The V and J ends lost 4 bases and 3 bases respectively, with 13 bases between them. The CDR3 DNA is TGTGCCAGCAGCCTTTCGGGACACCGCTACGAGCAGTACTTC. Translated, it gives CASSLSGHRYEQYF.

CDR3 DNA: TGCAGCGTTGAAGATCTGAGCAGGGGTAGCTTCTATGGCTACACCTTC. Its translation is CSVEDLSRGSFYGYTF. The chain is built from TRBV29-1 and TRBJ1-2; D is perhaps TRBD1 (6 bases). Trimming shortened V by 0 bases and J by 4 bases, and 18 bases separated the two germline ends. Germline CDR1 and CDR2: SQVTM and ANQGSEA. This CDR3 is built from 16 residues.

The V call is TRBV6-6, the J call TRBJ1-1; D is unclear. The CDR3 has 10 amino acids. Trimming shortened V by 10 bases and J by 1 base, and 4 bases separated the two germline ends. Germline loops: CDR1 MNHNY, CDR2 SVGAGI (reference sequence). The CDR3 bases are TGTGCCACAAAGAACACTGAAGCTTTCTTT. This encodes CATKNTEAFF.

The chain carries TRBV4-1 and TRBJ2-2; 9 bases map to TRBD2. Germline CDR1 MGHRA, CDR2 YSYEKL. V was clipped by 4 bases and J by 6 bases; unmatched bases: 9. This CDR3 is built from 16 residues. CDR3 in DNA: TGCGCCAGCAGCCCCCACGGTAGCGGGAGCTCCGGGGAGCTGTTTTTT. Amino acids: CASSPHGSGSSGELFF.

This chain joins TRBV19 and TRBJ1-1; D is unresolved. V dropped 6 bases and J dropped 0 bases, with 8 bases sitting between them. Per the germline V gene, CDR1 is LNHDA and CDR2 is SQIVND (reference sequence). The CDR3 has 13 amino acids. The CDR3 sequence is CASRQAMNTEAFF. CDR3 bases: TGTGCCAGTAGGCAGGCAATGAACACTGAAGCTTTCTTT.

The CDR3 DNA reads TGTGCCAGCAGTTTTGCGACAGGGGTTTTAGCTAGTGGCTACACCTTC. Its protein is CASSFATGVLASGYTF. The chain has TRBV7-2 and TRBJ1-2, with 8 bases identical to TRBD1. V lost 6 bases to trimming and J lost 7 bases; unmatched junction nucleotides: 16. The germline gives CDR1 SGHTA, CDR2 FQGNSA. The CDR3 covers 16 residues. Filled out from reference TRBV7-2 and TRBJ1-2, the complete variable domain reads GAGVSQSPSNKVTEKGKDVELRCDPISGHTALYWYRQSLGQGLEFLIYFQGNSAPDKSGLPSDRFSAERTGGSVSTLTIQRTQQEDSAVYLCASSFATGVLASGYTFGSGTRLTVV.

The chain uses TRBV4-1 and TRBJ1-4; D unresolved. V lost 4 bases to trimming and J lost 1 base, with 10 bases between them. Germline-derived CDR1 and CDR2 are MGHRA and YSYEKL. This CDR3 spans 15 amino acids. The CDR3 DNA reads as TGCGCCAGCAGCCTCCGGAGGTTAACTAATGAAAAACTGTTTTTT. Its translation: CASSLRRLTNEKLFF.

The chain uses TRBV4-2 and TRBJ1-5; D perhaps matches TRBD1 (5 bases). Germline loops: CDR1 LGHNA, CDR2 YNFKEQ. The CDR3 sequence is 16 residues long. V was pared by 2 bases and J by 0 bases, with 11 bases between. CDR3 sequence reads: CASSQSDRVSNQPQHF. For the CDR3, the DNA is TGTGCCAGCAGCCAAAGTGACAGAGTTAGCAATCAGCCCCAGCATTTT.

The rearrangement joins TRBV5-1 to TRBJ2-3, with D possibly matching TRBD1 (5 bases). CDR1 and CDR2 from the germline V gene are SGHRS and YFSETQ. This CDR3 has 14 residues. Trimming left V 2 bases short and J 2 bases short, with 9 bases between. CDR3 protein: CASSFSGPTDTQYF. CDR3 bases: TGCGCCAGCAGCTTTTCAGGGCCCACAGATACGCAGTATTTT.

V and J are TRBV19 and TRBJ1-4, with unresolved D. CDR1 is LNHDA and CDR2 is SQIVND in the germline V gene (reference sequence). Trimming left V 6 bases short and J 7 bases short, with 18 bases between. The CDR3 extends over 15 amino acids. This chain's CDR3 is CASSESSATPEKLFF. CDR3 DNA sequence: TGTGCCAGTAGCGAGAGTTCAGCGACGCCTGAAAAACTGTTTTTT.

The chain combines TRBV3-1 (or the pseudogene TRBV3-2) with TRBJ2-7, with D uncertain. CDR1 is LGHDT and CDR2 is YNNKEL in the germline V gene (reference sequence). V shed 1 base and J shed 3 bases, with 4 bases lying between them. The CDR3 covers 12 residues. The CDR3 coding sequence is TGTGCCAGCAGCCAAGTCGGCTACGAGCAGTACTTC. It translates to CASSQVGYEQYF.

V is TRBV7-9 and J is TRBJ1-5, with 9 bases lining up with TRBD1. CDR3 size: 15 residues. The junction had 9 bases not matched to a gene; V was cut back by 5 bases and J by 7 bases. The V gene's germline CDR1 is SEHNR and CDR2 FQNEAQ (reference sequence). In DNA, the CDR3 is TGTGCCAGCAGCCTCGGGACAGGGTCGAAACAGCCCCAGCATTTT. It translates to CASSLGTGSKQPQHF.

This chain links TRBV11-2 with TRBJ1-5; D unresolved. Per germline, CDR1 SGHAT and CDR2 FQNNGV. This CDR3 contains 13 residues. V lost 1 base, J lost 3 bases, and 4 bases lay in between. CDR3 amino acids: CASSLGVNQPQHF. The CDR3 DNA follows: TGTGCCAGCAGCTTAGGAGTCAATCAGCCCCAGCATTTT.

The chain combines TRBV4-1 with TRBJ2-3; D is possibly TRBD2 (5 bases). The CDR3 has 17 residues. Germline-derived CDR1 and CDR2 are MGHRA and YSYEKL. The V end lost 5 bases, the J end lost 2 bases, and 20 bases lay between the germline ends. CDR3 residues: CASSLLPLVSNTDTQYF. The CDR3 DNA reads TGCGCCAGCAGCTTACTCCCACTAGTTTCAAACACAGATACGCAGTATTTT.

The V gene is TRBV2, the J gene TRBJ1-3; 7 bases agree with TRBD1. The CDR3 runs to 19 residues. The trim removed 8 bases at V and 0 bases at J, leaving 19 bases unmatched. Germline V gene sequence: CDR1 SNHLY, CDR2 FYNNEI. CDR3 nucleotides: TGTGCCAGCGAGTATCAACTCCGGGACAGCCGGAACTCTGGAAACACCATATATTTT. Its protein product is CASEYQLRDSRNSGNTIYF.

The chain links TRBV18 to TRBJ1-4, with 8 nucleotides matching TRBD1. Germline CDR1 reads KGHSH; CDR2 reads LQKENI. The V and J ends lost 2 bases and 3 bases, in that order; junction bases with no gene match: 2. This CDR3 region has 15 residues. CDR3 protein: CASSPDRGPNEKLFF. The CDR3 DNA reads TGTGCCAGCTCACCAGACAGGGGTCCTAATGAAAAACTGTTTTTT.

The chain employs TRBV15 and TRBJ1-1; 7 nucleotides align to TRBD1. V shed 4 bases and J 3 bases; nucleotides not matched to a gene: 5. CDR1 LNHNV and CDR2 YYDKDF come from the germline V gene (reference sequence). The CDR3 spans 14 residues. CDR3 loop: CATSKTRGDTEAFF. As DNA, the CDR3 is TGTGCCACCAGCAAAACCAGGGGGGACACTGAAGCTTTCTTT.

The rearrangement uses TRBV24-1 and TRBJ1-1, with TRBD1 identical over 9 bases. CDR3 length: 15 residues. V lost 7 bases and J lost 1; bases outside the gene matches: 6. The germline gives CDR1 KGHDR, CDR2 SFDVKD. The CDR3 region has the DNA TGTGCCACCAGGGGACAGGGCCGGTCGAACACTGAAGCTTTCTTT. It yields the protein CATRGQGRSNTEAFF.

This rearrangement joins TRBV5-4 to TRBJ2-7; 8 positions match TRBD1. The CDR3 covers 13 residues. Germline CDR1 reads SGHNT; CDR2 reads YYREEE (reference sequence). Trimming cost V 0 bases and J 5 bases; bases outside gene matches: 1. CDR3 in amino acids: CASSLGDRNEQYF. As DNA, the CDR3 is TGTGCCAGCAGCTTGGGGGACAGGAACGAGCAGTACTTC.